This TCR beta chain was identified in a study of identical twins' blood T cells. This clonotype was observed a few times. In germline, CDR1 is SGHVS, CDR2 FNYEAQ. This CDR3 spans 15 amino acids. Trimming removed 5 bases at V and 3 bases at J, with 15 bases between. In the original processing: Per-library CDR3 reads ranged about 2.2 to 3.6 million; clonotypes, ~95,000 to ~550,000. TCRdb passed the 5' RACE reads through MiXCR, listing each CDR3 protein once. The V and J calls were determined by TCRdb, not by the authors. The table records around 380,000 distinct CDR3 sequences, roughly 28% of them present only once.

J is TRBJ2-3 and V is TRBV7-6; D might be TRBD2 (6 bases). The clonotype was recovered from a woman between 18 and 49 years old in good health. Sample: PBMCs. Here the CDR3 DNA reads TGTGCCAGCAGCGAGAGTCCACGGGAGACAGATACGCAGTATTTT. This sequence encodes CASSESPRETDTQYF. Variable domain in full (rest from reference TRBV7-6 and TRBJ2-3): GAGVSQSPRYKVTKRGQDVALRCDPISGHVSLYWYRQALGQGPEFLTYFNYEAQQDKSGLPNDRFSAERPEGSISTLTIQRTEQRDSAMYRCASSESPRETDTQYFGPGTRLTVL.